Shown below are 15 T cell receptor beta chains from a single sample sequenced in a study of T cell responses to AZD1222 COVID-19 vaccine. Data came from immunoSEQ multiplex PCR; TCRdb stores just in-frame clones and leaves some out. This table has 100,000 to 150,000 clones, roughly 91% appearing once. This specimen was peripheral blood, taken on day 0 of MenACWY control vaccination. The receptor source for this set is an adult in good health.

CDR3: CASSQVRSNTEAFF. In DNA, the CDR3 is TGTGCCAGCAGCCAAGTTCGTTCGAACACTGAAGCTTTCTTT. V and J are TRBV3-1 (or the pseudogene TRBV3-2) and TRBJ1-1; the D is unclear. V lost 1 base, J lost 1 base, and 7 bases lay in between. This CDR3 is 14 amino acids long. CDR1 and CDR2 from the germline V gene are LGHDT and YNNKEL (reference sequence).

This clone was picked up one time. The chain combines TRBV18 with TRBJ2-7; the D gene is possibly TRBD2 (6 bases). Trimming pared 2 bases from V and 6 bases from J, leaving 17 bases between. The CDR3 is 15 amino acids. Germline CDR1 and CDR2: KGHSH and LQKENI. As DNA, the CDR3 is TGTGCCAGCTCACCAGGCGGAGGGAGCGGTATCGAGCAGTACGTC. Its translation: CASSPGGGSGIEQYV.

The chain combines TRBV11-2 with TRBJ1-5, with D hard to call. The ends were cut back, 5 bases at V and 0 bases at J, with 11 bases in the middle. Germline V gene sequence: CDR1 SGHAT, CDR2 FQNNGV. The CDR3 contains 15 residues. The DNA of the CDR3 is TGTGCCAGCAGCCTGGCAGGTGATAGCAATCAGCCCCAGCATTTT. Its translation is CASSLAGDSNQPQHF.

This sequence joins TRBV5-1 and TRBJ1-6; D uncertain. Germline CDR1 and CDR2: SGHRS and YFSETQ. Trimming pared 4 bases from V and 6 bases from J, leaving 14 bases between. The CDR3 contains 15 residues. The CDR3 loop is CASSPAGNANSPLHF. The CDR3 DNA sequence: TGCGCCAGCAGCCCGGCGGGTAATGCTAATTCACCCCTCCACTTT.

This rearrangement joins TRBV28 to TRBJ1-2, with D uncertain. CDR1 and CDR2 from the germline V gene are MDHEN and SYDVKM. The CDR3 is 11 amino acids. The ends were cut back, 6 bases at V and 3 bases at J, with 5 bases in the middle. In DNA, the CDR3 is TGTGCCAGCAGCTCCGACTATGGCTACACCTTC. This encodes CASSSDYGYTF.

The rearrangement joins TRBV4-1 to TRBJ1-4; 10 bases fit TRBD1. The V gene's germline CDR1 is MGHRA and CDR2 YSYEKL. V shed 4 bases and J 4 bases; nucleotides not matched to a gene: 9. The CDR3 is made up of 17 amino acids. The CDR3 nucleotides are TGCGCCAGCAGCCTTACCGGGACAGGGGATTTTAATGAAAAACTGTTTTTT. This sequence encodes CASSLTGTGDFNEKLFF.

This clone was seen a handful of times. The chain couples TRBV6-4 to TRBJ2-2; D is ambiguous. The V gene's germline CDR1 is MRHNA and CDR2 SNTAGT. V shed 1 base and J shed 2 bases, with 2 bases lying between them. The CDR3 is 13 amino acids. The CDR3 spells CASSDYNTGELFF. The CDR3 DNA is TGTGCCAGCAGTGACTACAACACCGGGGAGCTGTTTTTT.

The chain couples TRBV7-2 to TRBJ1-5; no clear D gene. The germline V gene has CDR1 SGHTA and CDR2 FQGNSA. The CDR3 covers 15 residues. Trimming stripped 1 base from V and 4 bases from J, with 11 bases between. The CDR3 protein is CASSLVIGSNQPQHF. CDR3 sequence (DNA): TGTGCCAGCAGCTTAGTAATTGGTTCTAATCAGCCCCAGCATTTT.

This rearrangement joins TRBV27 to TRBJ2-2; D gene ambiguous. The CDR3 length is 13 residues. The germline gives CDR1 MNHEY, CDR2 SMNVEV (reference sequence). The V end was cut by 3 bases, the J end by 7 bases, with 9 bases between. CDR3 in amino acids: CASSFSGSGELFF. Here the CDR3 DNA reads TGTGCCAGCAGTTTCAGTGGTAGCGGGGAGCTGTTTTTT.

CDR3: CASSPVALAHNEQFF. DNA of the CDR3: TGTGCCAGCTCACCAGTAGCTCTTGCGCACAATGAGCAGTTCTTC. The rearrangement uses TRBV18 and TRBJ2-1, with no clear D. Germline CDR1 KGHSH, CDR2 LQKENI. This CDR3 contains 15 residues. V was cut by 2 bases and J by 5 bases, with 13 bases left in between.

The chain employs TRBV12-3 or TRBV12-4 and TRBJ1-1, with a tentative D call TRBD1 (5 bases). The CDR3 loop spans 13 amino acids. The V gene lost 2 bases and the J gene lost 9 bases, with 13 bases spanning the gap. Here the CDR3 DNA reads TGTGCCAGCAGTTTAAAAAGGGGCAGCCAAGCTTTCTTT. The encoded protein is CASSLKRGSQAFF.

The chain uses TRBV6-4 and TRBJ2-7, with 9 bases that match TRBD2. The CDR3 runs 13 residues. With V trimmed by 5 bases and J by 6 bases, 5 bases remained unmatched. Germline V gene sequence: CDR1 MRHNA, CDR2 SNTAGT. CDR3 DNA: TGTGCCAGCAGTCGGACTAGCGAGGGCGAGCAGTACTTC. This sequence encodes CASSRTSEGEQYF.

The rearrangement links TRBV5-6 to TRBJ2-5; D unclear. Germline V gives CDR1 SGHDT, CDR2 YYEEEE. Trimming left V 1 base short and J 2 bases short, with 9 bases between. The CDR3 has 14 amino acids. The CDR3 sequence is CASSLSERQETQYF. In DNA, the CDR3 is TGTGCCAGCAGCTTGTCGGAGCGTCAAGAGACCCAGTACTTC.

V usage is TRBV5-1 and J usage is TRBJ2-5; 7 bases map to TRBD1. The CDR3 has 14 residues. Losses at the gene ends were 2 bases for V and 2 bases for J; bases not matched to a gene: 3. Looked up from germline, CDR1 is SGHRS and CDR2 is YFSETQ. CDR3 sequence: CASSFRDSQETQYF. The CDR3 nucleotides read TGCGCCAGCAGCTTCCGGGACAGTCAAGAGACCCAGTACTTC.

The chain couples TRBV29-1 to TRBJ2-3; the D is unclear. The V end was cut by 3 bases, the J end by 2 bases, with 9 bases between. Germline V gene lookup returns CDR1 SQVTM and CDR2 ANQGSEA. The CDR3 is made up of 13 amino acids. The CDR3 sequence: CSVDEGYTDTQYF. Written as DNA, the CDR3 is TGCAGCGTTGATGAAGGGTACACAGATACGCAGTATTTT.